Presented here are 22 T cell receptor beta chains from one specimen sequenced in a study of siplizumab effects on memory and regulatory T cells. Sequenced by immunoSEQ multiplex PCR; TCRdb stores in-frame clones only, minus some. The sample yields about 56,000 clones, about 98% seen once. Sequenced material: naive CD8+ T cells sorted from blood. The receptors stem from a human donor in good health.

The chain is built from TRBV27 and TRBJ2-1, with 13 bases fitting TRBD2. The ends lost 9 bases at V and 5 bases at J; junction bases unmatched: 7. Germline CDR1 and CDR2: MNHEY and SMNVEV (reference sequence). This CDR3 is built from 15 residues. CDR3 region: CARTRGLAGHNEQFF. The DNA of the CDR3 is TGTGCCAGAACTCGGGGACTAGCGGGGCACAATGAGCAGTTCTTC.

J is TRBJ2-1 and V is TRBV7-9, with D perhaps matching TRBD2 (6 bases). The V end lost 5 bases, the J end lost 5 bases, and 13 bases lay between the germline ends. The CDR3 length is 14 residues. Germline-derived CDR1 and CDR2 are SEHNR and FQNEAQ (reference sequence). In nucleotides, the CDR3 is TGTGCCAGCAGCAGCGACCGGGAGAACAATGAGCAGTTCTTC. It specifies CASSSDRENNEQFF.

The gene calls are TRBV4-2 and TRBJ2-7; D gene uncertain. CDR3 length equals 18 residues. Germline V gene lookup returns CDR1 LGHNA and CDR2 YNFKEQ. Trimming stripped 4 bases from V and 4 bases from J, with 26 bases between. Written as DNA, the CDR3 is TGTGCCAGCAGCCCTCTATCGTCAGCGCCCACGGCGGAATACGAGCAGTACTTC. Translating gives CASSPLSSAPTAEYEQYF.

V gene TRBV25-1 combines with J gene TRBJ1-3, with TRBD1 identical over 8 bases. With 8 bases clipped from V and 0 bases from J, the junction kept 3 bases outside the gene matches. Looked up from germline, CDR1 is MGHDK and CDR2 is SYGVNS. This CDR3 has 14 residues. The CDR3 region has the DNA TGTGCCAGCTCAGGGGGCCACTCTGGAAACACCATATATTTT. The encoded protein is CASSGGHSGNTIYF.

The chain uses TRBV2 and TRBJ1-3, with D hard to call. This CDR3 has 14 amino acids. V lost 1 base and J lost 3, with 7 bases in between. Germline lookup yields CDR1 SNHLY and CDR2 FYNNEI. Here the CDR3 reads CASSEGTDGNTIYF. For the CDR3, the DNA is TGTGCCAGCAGTGAAGGTACCGATGGAAACACCATATATTTT.

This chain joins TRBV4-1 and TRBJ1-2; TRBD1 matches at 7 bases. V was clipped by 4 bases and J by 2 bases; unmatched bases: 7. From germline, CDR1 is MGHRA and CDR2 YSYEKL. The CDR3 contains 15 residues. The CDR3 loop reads CASSPSGQTNYGYTF. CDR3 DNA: TGCGCCAGCAGCCCGTCGGGACAGACAAACTATGGCTACACCTTC.

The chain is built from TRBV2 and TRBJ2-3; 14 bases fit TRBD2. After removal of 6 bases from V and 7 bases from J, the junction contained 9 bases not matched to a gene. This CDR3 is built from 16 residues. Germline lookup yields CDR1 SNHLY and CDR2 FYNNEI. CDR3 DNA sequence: TGTGCCAGCAGCCCCTCCGGGACTAGCGGGAGATATACGCAGTATTTT. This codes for CASSPSGTSGRYTQYF.

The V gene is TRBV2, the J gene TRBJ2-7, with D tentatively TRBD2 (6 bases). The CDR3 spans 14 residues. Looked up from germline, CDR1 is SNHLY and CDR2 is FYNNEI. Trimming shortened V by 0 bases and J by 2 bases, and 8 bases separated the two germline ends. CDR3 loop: CASSEAGGTYEQYF. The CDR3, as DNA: TGTGCCAGCAGTGAAGCGGGAGGTACCTACGAGCAGTACTTC.

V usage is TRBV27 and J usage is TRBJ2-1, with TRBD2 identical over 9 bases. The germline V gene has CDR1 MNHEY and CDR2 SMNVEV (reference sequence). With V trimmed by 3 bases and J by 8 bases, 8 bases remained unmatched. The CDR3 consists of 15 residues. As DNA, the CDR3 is TGTGCCAGCAGTTTTTATAGCGGGAGTACGGATGAGCAGTTCTTC. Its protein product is CASSFYSGSTDEQFF.

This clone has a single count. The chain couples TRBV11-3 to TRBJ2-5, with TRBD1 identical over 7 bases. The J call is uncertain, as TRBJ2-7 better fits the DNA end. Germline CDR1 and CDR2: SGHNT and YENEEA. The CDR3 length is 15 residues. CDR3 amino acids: CASSLYRDSSYEQYF. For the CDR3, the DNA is TGTGCCAGCAGCCTTTACCGGGACAGTTCCTACGAGCAGTACTTC.

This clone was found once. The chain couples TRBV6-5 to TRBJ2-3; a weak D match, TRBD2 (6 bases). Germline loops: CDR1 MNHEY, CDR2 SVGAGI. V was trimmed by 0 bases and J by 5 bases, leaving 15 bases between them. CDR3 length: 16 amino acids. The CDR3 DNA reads TGTGCCAGCAGTTACTCGATAAGGCTAGCGAGAGATACGCAGTATTTT. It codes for CASSYSIRLARDTQYF.

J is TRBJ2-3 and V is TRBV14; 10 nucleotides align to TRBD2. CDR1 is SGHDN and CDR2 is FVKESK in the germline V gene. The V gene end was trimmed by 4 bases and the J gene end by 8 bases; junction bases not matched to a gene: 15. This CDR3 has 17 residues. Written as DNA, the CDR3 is TGTGCCAGCAGCCCTCCGCCAGGACTAGCGGAAAATGTTACGCAGTATTTT. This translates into CASSPPPGLAENVTQYF.

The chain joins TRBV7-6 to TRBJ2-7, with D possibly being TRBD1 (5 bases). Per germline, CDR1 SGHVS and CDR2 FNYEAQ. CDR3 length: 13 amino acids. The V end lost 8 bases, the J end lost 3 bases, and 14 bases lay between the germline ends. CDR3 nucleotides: TGTGCCAGCGCCGTACAGGAAAACTACGAGCAGTACTTC. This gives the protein CASAVQENYEQYF.

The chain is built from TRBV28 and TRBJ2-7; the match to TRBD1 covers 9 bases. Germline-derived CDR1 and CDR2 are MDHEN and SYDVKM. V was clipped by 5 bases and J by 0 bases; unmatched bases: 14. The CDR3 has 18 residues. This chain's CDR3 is CASSGRATGQGNSYEQYF. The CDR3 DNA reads TGTGCCAGCAGTGGCAGAGCTACGGGACAGGGCAACTCCTACGAGCAGTACTTC.

Here the CDR3 reads CASSTLADHLNEQFF. In DNA form, the CDR3 reads TGTGCCAGCAGTACACTAGCGGACCATTTGAATGAGCAGTTCTTC. The chain uses TRBV2 and TRBJ2-1, with 8 bases fitting TRBD2. The CDR3 contains 15 residues. The ends lost 5 bases at V and 7 bases at J; junction bases unmatched: 10. Germline V lookup: CDR1 SNHLY, CDR2 FYNNEI.

The CDR3 DNA sequence: TGTGCCAGTAGTACTAGTGGGTACGAGCAGTACTTC. This gives the protein CASSTSGYEQYF. The rearrangement links TRBV19 to TRBJ2-7; D gene uncertain. The CDR3 sequence is 12 residues long. The germline CDR1 and CDR2 sequences are LNHDA and SQIVND (reference sequence). V gave up 4 bases and J gave up 4 bases, with 8 bases separating them.

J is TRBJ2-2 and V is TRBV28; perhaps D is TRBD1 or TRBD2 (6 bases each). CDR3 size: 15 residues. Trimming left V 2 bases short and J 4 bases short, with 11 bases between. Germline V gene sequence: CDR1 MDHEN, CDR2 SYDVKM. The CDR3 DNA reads TGTGCCAGCAGTTTAAGGGGGGAGTTCACCGGGGAGCTGTTTTTT. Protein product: CASSLRGEFTGELFF.

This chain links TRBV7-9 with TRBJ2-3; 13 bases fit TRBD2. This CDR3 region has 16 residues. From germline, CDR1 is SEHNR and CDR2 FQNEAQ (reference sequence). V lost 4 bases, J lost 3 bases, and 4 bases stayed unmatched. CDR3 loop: CASSSRLAGGTDTQYF. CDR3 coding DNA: TGTGCCAGCAGCTCGAGACTAGCGGGAGGTACAGATACGCAGTATTTT.

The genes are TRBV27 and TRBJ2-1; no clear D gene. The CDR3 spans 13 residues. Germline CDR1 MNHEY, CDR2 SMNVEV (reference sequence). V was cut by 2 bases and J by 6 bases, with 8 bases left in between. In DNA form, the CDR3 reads TGTGCCAGCAGTTTAAACCCTCCCAATGAGCAGTTCTTC. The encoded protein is CASSLNPPNEQFF.

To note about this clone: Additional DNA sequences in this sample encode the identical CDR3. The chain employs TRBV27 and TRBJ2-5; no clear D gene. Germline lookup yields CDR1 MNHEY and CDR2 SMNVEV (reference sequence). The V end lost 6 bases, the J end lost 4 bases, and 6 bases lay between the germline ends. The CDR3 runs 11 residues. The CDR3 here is CASSLGETQYF. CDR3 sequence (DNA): TGTGCCAGCAGCTTAGGAGAGACCCAGTACTTC.

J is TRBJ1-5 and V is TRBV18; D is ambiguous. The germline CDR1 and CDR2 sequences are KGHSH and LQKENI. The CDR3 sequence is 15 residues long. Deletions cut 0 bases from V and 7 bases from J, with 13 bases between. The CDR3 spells CASSPPEYAEQPQHF. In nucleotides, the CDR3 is TGTGCCAGCTCACCACCAGAGTACGCAGAGCAGCCCCAGCATTTT.

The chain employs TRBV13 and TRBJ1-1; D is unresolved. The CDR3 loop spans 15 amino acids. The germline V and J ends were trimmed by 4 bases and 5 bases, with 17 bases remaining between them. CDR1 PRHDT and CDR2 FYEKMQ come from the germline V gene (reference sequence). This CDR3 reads CASSSTTGEETEAFF. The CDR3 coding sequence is TGTGCCAGCAGCTCCACTACGGGTGAAGAGACTGAAGCTTTCTTT.